The TCR beta chain described here comes from a study of blood T cells in healthy people across ages. Overall study: There was about one barcoded beta molecule captured by template switching per two T cells.

V was clipped by 7 bases and J by 0 bases, with 14 bases between them. This CDR3 is 15 amino acids long. In germline, CDR1 is SGHAT, CDR2 FQNNGV. A second about 7 to 12 cycle PCR used barcoded and J-beta primers. TCRdb used MiXCR to reprocess the 5' RACE reads, holding one entry per CDR3 protein. The data hold around 1,700,000 distinct CDR3 sequences, with roughly 27% observed a single time. This clonotype was detected a few times. The sample was blood. This chain joins TRBV11-2 and TRBJ2-3, with D possibly matching TRBD2 (6 bases). The clonotype originates from a woman between 25 and 40 years old in good health. CDR3 amino acids: CASTPRDLSTDTQYF. The CDR3 DNA sequence: TGTGCCAGCACACCCCGGGACTTAAGCACAGATACGCAGTATTTT.